This TCR beta chain was identified during a study of molecular identifiers for immune sequencing clone quantification. TCRdb independently ran MiXCR on the PCR reads; one entry per CDR3 protein. In the table there are some 580,000 distinct CDR3 sequences, over 25% of which are singletons. Whole-study findings and limits: Clones above 20 RNA copies contained over 97% of effector molecules and under 1% of naive molecules.

There are many counts of this clonotype. The target antigen is unknown. This sequence originates from a human donor in good health. Some libraries in this study had Jurkat cell RNA spiked in. The sample comprised naive CD8+ T cells from blood, with Jurkat cell RNA spiked in. As to subset: FACS-sorted CD8+CD4-CCR7+CD45RA+ naive T cells.

The CDR3 region is CASSLKQGGYEQYF. The CDR3 nucleotides read TGTGCCAGCAGTTTAAAACAGGGAGGGTACGAGCAGTACTTC. The chain has TRBV27 and TRBJ2-7, with TRBD2 as a possible D gene (7 bases). This CDR3 contains 14 residues. Germline V lookup: CDR1 MNHEY, CDR2 SMNVEV (reference sequence). The V end lost 2 bases, the J end lost 4 bases, and 12 bases lay between the germline ends.